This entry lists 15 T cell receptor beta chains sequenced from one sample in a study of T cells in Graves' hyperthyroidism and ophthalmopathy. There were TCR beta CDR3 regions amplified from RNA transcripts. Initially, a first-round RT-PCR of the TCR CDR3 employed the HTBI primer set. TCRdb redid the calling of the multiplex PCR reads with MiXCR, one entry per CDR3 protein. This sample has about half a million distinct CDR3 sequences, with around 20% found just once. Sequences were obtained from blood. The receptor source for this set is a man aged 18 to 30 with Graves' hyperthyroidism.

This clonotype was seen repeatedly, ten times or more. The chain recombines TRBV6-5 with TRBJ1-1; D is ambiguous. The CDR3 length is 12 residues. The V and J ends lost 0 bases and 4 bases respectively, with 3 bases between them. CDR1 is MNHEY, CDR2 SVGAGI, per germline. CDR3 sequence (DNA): TGTGCCAGCAGTTACTCTCCCACTGAAGCTTTCTTT. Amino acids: CASSYSPTEAFF.

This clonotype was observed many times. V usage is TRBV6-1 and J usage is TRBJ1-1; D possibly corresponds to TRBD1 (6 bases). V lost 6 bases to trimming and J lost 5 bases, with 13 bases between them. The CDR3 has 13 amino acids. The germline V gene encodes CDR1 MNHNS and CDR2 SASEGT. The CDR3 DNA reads TGTGCCAGCAGGCCGACAGGTACAACTGAAGCTTTCTTT. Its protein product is CASRPTGTTEAFF.

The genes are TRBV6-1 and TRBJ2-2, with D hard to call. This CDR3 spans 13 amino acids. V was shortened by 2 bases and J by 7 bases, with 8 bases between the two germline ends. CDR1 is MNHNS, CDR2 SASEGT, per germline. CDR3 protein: CASSEHLSGELFF. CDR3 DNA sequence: TGTGCCAGCAGTGAACACCTCAGCGGGGAGCTGTTTTTT.

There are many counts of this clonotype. The CDR3 loop is CASSETSGGRYEQYF. DNA of the CDR3: TGTGCCAGCAGTGAGACTAGCGGGGGCCGATACGAGCAGTACTTC. The chain employs TRBV28 and TRBJ2-7, with 12 positions matching TRBD2. V shed 5 bases, J shed 4 bases, and the junction held 6 bases outside the gene matches. Germline V gene sequence: CDR1 MDHEN, CDR2 SYDVKM. The CDR3 runs to 15 residues.

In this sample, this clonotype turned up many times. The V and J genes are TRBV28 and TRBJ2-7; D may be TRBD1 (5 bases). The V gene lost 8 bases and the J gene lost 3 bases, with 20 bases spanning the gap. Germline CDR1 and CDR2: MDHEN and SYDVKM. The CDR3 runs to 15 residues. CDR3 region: CASGLHQGFDYEQYF. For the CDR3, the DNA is TGTGCCAGCGGCTTACACCAGGGTTTTGACTACGAGCAGTACTTC.

The CDR3 is CASSFAGLTNTGELFF. The CDR3, as DNA: TGTGCCAGCAGCTTTGCGGGGCTAACAAACACCGGGGAGCTGTTTTTT. J is TRBJ2-2 and V is TRBV11-1; TRBD2 might be the D (6 bases). Germline CDR1 and CDR2: SGHAT and FQDESV (reference sequence). Deletions cut 3 bases from V and 2 bases from J, with 13 bases between. The CDR3 length is 16 residues.

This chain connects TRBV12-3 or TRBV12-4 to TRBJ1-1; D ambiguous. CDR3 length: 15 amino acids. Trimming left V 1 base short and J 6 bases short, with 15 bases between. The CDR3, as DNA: TGTGCCAGCAGTTTAGGAGGGTACATCAACGCTGAAGCTTTCTTT. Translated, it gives CASSLGGYINAEAFF.

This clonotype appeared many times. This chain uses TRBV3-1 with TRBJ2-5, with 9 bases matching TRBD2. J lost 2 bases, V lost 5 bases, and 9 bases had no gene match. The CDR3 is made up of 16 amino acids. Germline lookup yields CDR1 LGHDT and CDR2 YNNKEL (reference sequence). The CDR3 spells CASSGDASGVQETQYF. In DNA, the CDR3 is TGTGCCAGCAGCGGCGACGCTAGCGGGGTACAAGAGACCCAGTACTTC.

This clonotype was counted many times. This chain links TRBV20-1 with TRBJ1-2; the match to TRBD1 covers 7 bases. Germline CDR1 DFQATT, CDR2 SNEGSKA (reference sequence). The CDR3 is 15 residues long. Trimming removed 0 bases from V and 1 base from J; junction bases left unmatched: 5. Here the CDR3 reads CSARDFGTVNYGYTF. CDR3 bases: TGCAGTGCTAGAGATTTTGGGACAGTTAACTATGGCTACACCTTC.

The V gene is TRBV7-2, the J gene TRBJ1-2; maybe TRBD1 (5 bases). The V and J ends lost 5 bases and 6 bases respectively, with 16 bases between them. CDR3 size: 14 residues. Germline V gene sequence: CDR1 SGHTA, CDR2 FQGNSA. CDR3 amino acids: CASSRRDGRDGYTF. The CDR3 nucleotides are TGTGCCAGCAGCAGAAGGGACGGGAGGGATGGCTACACCTTC.

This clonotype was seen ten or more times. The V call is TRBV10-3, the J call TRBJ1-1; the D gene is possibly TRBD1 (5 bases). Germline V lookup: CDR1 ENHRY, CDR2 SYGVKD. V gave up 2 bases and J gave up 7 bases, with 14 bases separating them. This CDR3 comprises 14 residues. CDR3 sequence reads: CAISELEGKGEAFF. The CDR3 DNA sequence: TGTGCCATCAGTGAGCTGGAGGGGAAGGGTGAAGCTTTCTTT.

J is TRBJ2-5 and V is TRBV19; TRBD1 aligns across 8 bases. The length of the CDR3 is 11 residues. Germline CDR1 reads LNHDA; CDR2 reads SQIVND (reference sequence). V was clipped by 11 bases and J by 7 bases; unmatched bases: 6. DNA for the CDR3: TGTGCCGTAGGGACAGGTGGGACCCAGTACTTC. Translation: CAVGTGGTQYF. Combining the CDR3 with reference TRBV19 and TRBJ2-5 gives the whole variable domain DGGITQSPKYLFRKEGQNVTLSCEQNLNHDAMYWYRQDPGQGLRLIYYSQIVNDFQKGDIAEGYSVSREKKESFPLTVTSAQKNPTAFYLCAVGTGGTQYFGPGTRLLVL.

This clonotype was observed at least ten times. CDR3 DNA: TGTGCCAGCAGCTTAGATCCGGGGGGAGGTAACACCGGGGAGCTGTTTTTT. Encoded protein: CASSLDPGGGNTGELFF. The chain combines TRBV11-2 with TRBJ2-2; 7 bases map to TRBD2. V was clipped by 0 bases and J by 2 bases; unmatched bases: 6. CDR3 length: 17 residues. Germline values: CDR1 SGHAT, CDR2 FQNNGV.

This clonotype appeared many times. As DNA, the CDR3 is TGTGCCAGCAGCCCGGGACTTCAGATCTATGGCTACACCTTC. Residues: CASSPGLQIYGYTF. The chain recombines TRBV27 with TRBJ1-2; TRBD1 might be the D (5 bases). This CDR3 region has 14 residues. V was clipped by 6 bases and J by 4 bases, with 15 bases between them. CDR1 is MNHEY, CDR2 SMNVEV, per germline (reference sequence).

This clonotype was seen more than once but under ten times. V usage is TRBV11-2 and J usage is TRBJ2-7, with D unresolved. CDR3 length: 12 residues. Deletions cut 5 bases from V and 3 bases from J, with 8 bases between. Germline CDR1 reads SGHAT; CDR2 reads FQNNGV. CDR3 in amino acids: CASSQNYYEQYF. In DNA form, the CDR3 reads TGTGCCAGCAGCCAAAATTACTACGAGCAGTACTTC.